Many counts were recorded for the clone carrying this TCR beta chain. The antigen is not known. CDR3 length: 14 amino acids. J lost 5 bases, V lost 3 bases, and 2 bases had no gene match. In germline, CDR1 is SGHDN, CDR2 FVKESK. This sample is drawn from a study of beta chain features in type 1 diabetes. Notes on the study in general: For patients, the naive, central memory and Treg TCRB repertoires appeared more alike than for healthy donors. A PCR bias possibly favoring shorter templates would apply equally to patients and controls.

By way of CD45RO/CCR7/CD25/CD127/CD95/CD27, the CD4+ regulatory, stem cell-like memory, central memory and naive cells were sorted. As every portion of the isolated RNA was reverse transcribed, the sequencing read expressed TCRB transcripts. The protocol was immunoSEQ multiplex PCR, while the TCRdb copy is restricted to in-frame clones and leaves out a portion. The sample comprises approximately 150,000 clones, about 10% of which are singletons, and about 1.3% rests with the top ten. The genes are TRBV14 and TRBJ2-1; 9 nucleotides align to TRBD2. The sample taken for sequencing was naive CD4+ T cells from blood. The source is a young man in good health. For the CDR3, the DNA is TGTGCCAGCAGCCACCCTAGCGGGGACAATGAGCAGTTCTTC. This codes for CASSHPSGDNEQFF.